One sample yielded the 31 T cell receptor beta chains listed below, sequenced in a study of blood T cell repertoires in COVID-19. The protocol was immunoSEQ multiplex PCR, while the TCRdb copy is restricted to in-frame clones and leaves out a portion. The sample lists more than 110,000 clones, roughly 80% occurring once. Specimen: PBMCs or T cells enriched from blood (not recorded which). These receptors were obtained from a woman between 45 and 60 years old who had recovered from COVID-19.

The chain is built from TRBV7-2 and TRBJ1-2; maybe TRBD1 (5 bases). CDR3 length equals 15 residues. Trimming pared 2 bases from V and 3 bases from J, leaving 13 bases between. CDR1 and CDR2 from the germline V gene are SGHTA and FQGNSA. CDR3 nucleotide sequence: TGTGCCAGCAGCTTAACGGGGCGGGGTCACTATGGCTACACCTTC. Translation gives CASSLTGRGHYGYTF. The whole variable domain, remainder taken from reference TRBV7-2 and TRBJ1-2, is GAGVSQSPSNKVTEKGKDVELRCDPISGHTALYWYRQSLGQGLEFLIYFQGNSAPDKSGLPSDRFSAERTGGSVSTLTIQRTQQEDSAVYLCASSLTGRGHYGYTFGSGTRLTVV.

This clone came up a few times. The CDR3 nucleotides read TGTGCCAGCAGTGTCGGACAGGGGGTTACCGGGGAGCTGTTTTTT. Residues: CASSVGQGVTGELFF. The genes are TRBV6-4 and TRBJ2-2, with 10 bases fitting TRBD1. Germline V lookup: CDR1 MRHNA, CDR2 SNTAGT. J lost 5 bases, V lost 4 bases, and 4 bases had no gene match. This CDR3 is 15 amino acids long.

The CDR3 loop reads CASNEGAGLNEQFF. CDR3 coding DNA: TGTGCCAGTAATGAGGGGGCAGGGCTCAATGAGCAGTTCTTC. The chain combines TRBV3-1 (or the pseudogene TRBV3-2) with TRBJ2-1, with TRBD1 matching 7 bases. The ends lost 9 bases at V and 6 bases at J; junction bases unmatched: 11. Germline-derived CDR1 and CDR2 are LGHDT and YNNKEL (reference sequence). There are 14 residues in the CDR3.

The chain recombines TRBV24-1 with TRBJ1-5, with D possibly matching TRBD1 (5 bases). Deletions cut 3 bases from V and 0 bases from J, with 8 bases between. The CDR3 is 15 residues long. From germline, CDR1 is KGHDR and CDR2 SFDVKD. CDR3 DNA sequence: TGTGCCACCAGTGATGCAGGGAATAGCAATCAGCCCCAGCATTTT. This sequence encodes CATSDAGNSNQPQHF.

The chain joins TRBV27 to TRBJ1-5; the match to TRBD1 covers 10 bases. This CDR3 has 17 amino acids. Germline V gives CDR1 MNHEY, CDR2 SMNVEV (reference sequence). J gave up 7 bases and V 5 bases, and 14 bases lay outside the gene matches. CDR3 sequence (DNA): TGTGCCAGCAGTCCCGGAGGGGGACAGGGGATAAGCCAGCCCCAGCATTTT. Translated, it gives CASSPGGGQGISQPQHF.

The chain has TRBV10-3 and TRBJ2-7; possibly TRBD2 for D (7 bases). V dropped 3 bases and J dropped 7 bases, with 16 bases sitting between them. The germline V gene has CDR1 ENHRY and CDR2 SYGVKD. The CDR3 extends over 14 amino acids. CDR3 residues: CAISDPRGGEEQYV. DNA for the CDR3: TGTGCCATCAGTGACCCTAGAGGGGGGGAAGAGCAGTACGTC.

The chain couples TRBV18 to TRBJ2-3, with D unresolved. CDR3 length equals 14 residues. Trimming pared 0 bases from V and 0 bases from J, leaving 4 bases between. Germline loops: CDR1 KGHSH, CDR2 LQKENI. CDR3 DNA: TGTGCCAGCTCACCACCTACTAGCACAGATACGCAGTATTTT. Protein product: CASSPPTSTDTQYF. The entire variable domain, with the rest obtained from reference TRBV18 and TRBJ2-3, is as follows: NAGVMQNPRHLVRRRGQEARLRCSPMKGHSHVYWYRQLPEEGLKFMVYLQKENIIDESGMPKERFSAEFPKEGPSILRIQQVVRGDSAAYFCASSPPTSTDTQYFGPGTRLTVL.

This clone was seen only once. J is TRBJ2-1 and V is TRBV11-3; D remains ambiguous. With 1 base removed from V and 6 bases from J, the gap between germline ends came to 4 bases. Germline V gene sequence: CDR1 SGHNT, CDR2 YENEEA. The CDR3 is 12 residues long. The CDR3 DNA reads as TGTGCCAGCAGCTTAGGGCCCAATGAGCAGTTCTTC. Protein product: CASSLGPNEQFF.

The J gene is TRBJ2-5, the V gene TRBV18; D gene unclear. Germline CDR1 KGHSH, CDR2 LQKENI. The CDR3 extends over 14 amino acids. Trimming pared 2 bases from V and 4 bases from J, leaving 11 bases between. The CDR3 region is CASSPGLVRETQYF. The CDR3 DNA follows: TGTGCCAGCTCACCAGGCCTGGTTCGAGAGACCCAGTACTTC.

DNA of the CDR3: TGCGCCAGCAGCTTACAGGGGACTTCCTACAATGAGCAGTTCTTC. Encoded protein: CASSLQGTSYNEQFF. V and J are TRBV5-1 and TRBJ2-1; TRBD1 is a possible D gene (7 bases). Germline CDR1 is SGHRS and CDR2 is YFSETQ. V was trimmed by 2 bases and J by 1 base, leaving 10 bases between them. The CDR3 sequence is 15 residues long.

The table lists this clone with a few counts. V usage is TRBV13 and J usage is TRBJ2-5, with TRBD2 identical over 7 bases. The CDR3 has 15 amino acids. In germline, CDR1 is PRHDT, CDR2 FYEKMQ (reference sequence). Unmatched junction bases numbered 12, after V lost 6 bases and J lost 5 bases. This CDR3 is CASSHGGGVVETQYF. CDR3 DNA: TGTGCCAGCAGTCATGGTGGGGGGGTGGTGGAGACCCAGTACTTC.

This clone has just a few counts. The rearrangement uses TRBV19 and TRBJ2-2; no definite D call. The CDR3 is 15 residues long. Germline CDR1 and CDR2: LNHDA and SQIVND (reference sequence). Trimming left V 3 bases short and J 3 bases short, with 11 bases between. The CDR3 DNA is TGTGCCAGTAGTATTTCGAGCGCCTACACCGGGGAGCTGTTTTTT. This codes for CASSISSAYTGELFF.

The rearrangement uses TRBV11-2 and TRBJ2-6; TRBD2 might be the D (5 bases). The germline V gene has CDR1 SGHAT and CDR2 FQNNGV. There are 16 residues in the CDR3. Trimming took 0 bases from V and 2 from J, leaving 8 bases between them. The CDR3 spells CASSLEGRTGANVLTF. CDR3 DNA sequence: TGTGCCAGCAGCTTAGAAGGGAGAACTGGGGCCAACGTCCTGACTTTC.

The V and J genes are TRBV10-3 and TRBJ1-5; D is undetermined. Per the germline V gene, CDR1 is ENHRY and CDR2 is SYGVKD. Trimming stripped 4 bases from V and 3 bases from J, with 7 bases between. There are 13 residues in the CDR3. The CDR3 region is CAISGQANQPQHF. In nucleotides, the CDR3 is TGTGCCATCAGTGGGCAGGCCAATCAGCCCCAGCATTTT.

The chain links TRBV3-1 (or the pseudogene TRBV3-2) to TRBJ1-4; D is possibly TRBD1 (5 bases). The germline gives CDR1 LGHDT, CDR2 YNNKEL (reference sequence). The CDR3 contains 13 residues. Trimming took off 4 bases at V and 8 bases at J, with 11 bases between the two ends. DNA of the CDR3: TGTGCCAGCAGCCGACTTGGGGGGGAAAAACTGTTTTTT. Residues: CASSRLGGEKLFF.

The rearrangement links TRBV5-4 to TRBJ1-2; D remains ambiguous. This CDR3 is built from 15 residues. Trimming pared 0 bases from V and 0 bases from J, leaving 9 bases between. CDR1 and CDR2 from the germline V gene are SGHNT and YYREEE (reference sequence). CDR3 in amino acids: CASSLAGAANYGYTF. In nucleotides, the CDR3 is TGTGCCAGCAGCTTGGCAGGCGCAGCTAACTATGGCTACACCTTC.

The chain employs TRBV3-1 (or the pseudogene TRBV3-2) and TRBJ1-5; 8 bases are shared with TRBD1. V shed 9 bases, J shed 0 bases, and the junction held 7 bases outside the gene matches. CDR1 and CDR2 from the germline V gene are LGHDT and YNNKEL (reference sequence). This CDR3 region has 15 residues. The CDR3 region has the DNA TGTGCCAGTTCCGACAGGGGAAGTAGCAATCAGCCCCAGCATTTT. It specifies CASSDRGSSNQPQHF.

V gene TRBV5-1 combines with J gene TRBJ1-2; no definite D call. Trimming removed 4 bases from V and 4 bases from J, with 8 bases in between. The CDR3 totals 12 residues. Germline-derived CDR1 and CDR2 are SGHRS and YFSETQ. CDR3 residues: CASSPRGYGYTF. Written as DNA, the CDR3 is TGCGCCAGCAGCCCCCGAGGCTATGGCTACACCTTC.

V is TRBV10-3 and J is TRBJ2-7, with D uncertain. V dropped 6 bases and J dropped 2 bases, with 8 bases sitting between them. The CDR3 sequence is 12 residues long. Germline V lookup: CDR1 ENHRY, CDR2 SYGVKD. CDR3 bases: TGTGCCATCAGGGGCAGAACCTACGAGCAGTACTTC. Amino acids: CAIRGRTYEQYF.

This clone was seen only once. The rearrangement joins TRBV27 to TRBJ2-3; D is undetermined. Germline values: CDR1 MNHEY, CDR2 SMNVEV (reference sequence). This CDR3 is 15 amino acids long. With 1 base removed from V and 6 bases from J, the gap between germline ends came to 14 bases. CDR3 sequence reads: CASSLWPAMGDTQYF. The CDR3 DNA is TGTGCCAGCAGTTTATGGCCGGCCATGGGCGATACGCAGTATTTT.

J is TRBJ2-3 and V is TRBV6-6; weak D call: TRBD2 (6 bases). Trimming cost V 11 bases and J 2 bases, with 17 bases left between them. The CDR3 is 14 residues long. CDR1 is MNHNY and CDR2 is SVGAGI in the germline V gene (reference sequence). The CDR3 sequence is CACRLTGVTDTQYF. In nucleotides, the CDR3 is TGTGCCTGCCGCTTGACGGGGGTCACAGATACGCAGTATTTT.

This sequence joins TRBV19 and TRBJ1-2; possibly TRBD1 for D (6 bases). V was pared by 6 bases and J by 8 bases, with 19 bases between. The CDR3 has 14 residues. From germline, CDR1 is LNHDA and CDR2 SQIVND (reference sequence). The CDR3 here is CASRAGARGRGYTF. The DNA of the CDR3 is TGTGCCAGTAGGGCAGGAGCCAGGGGCCGCGGCTACACCTTC.

The chain joins TRBV7-9 to TRBJ2-3; 8 nucleotides match TRBD2. Germline CDR1 SEHNR, CDR2 FQNEAQ (reference sequence). This CDR3 has 14 residues. V lost 3 bases, J lost 5 bases, and 4 bases stayed unmatched. The CDR3 reads CASSFVGGVDTQYF. As DNA, the CDR3 is TGTGCCAGCAGCTTCGTCGGGGGGGTAGATACGCAGTATTTT.

This clone was seen just once. This chain joins TRBV5-1 and TRBJ1-2, with D possibly matching TRBD1 (5 bases). Per germline, CDR1 SGHRS and CDR2 YFSETQ. This CDR3 has 14 residues. The V and J ends lost 0 bases and 6 bases respectively, with 12 bases between them. The CDR3 coding sequence is TGCGCCAGCAGCTTGGTGCAGGGAGGGGATGGCTACACCTTC. Translation gives CASSLVQGGDGYTF.

The genes are TRBV11-2 and TRBJ1-2; 11 bases match TRBD1. The V and J ends lost 5 bases and 5 bases, in that order; junction bases with no gene match: 7. This CDR3 is 15 amino acids long. Germline loops: CDR1 SGHAT, CDR2 FQNNGV. The CDR3 coding sequence is TGTGCCAGCAGCCCAAGGACAGGGGGCAGGTATGGCTACACCTTC. Residues: CASSPRTGGRYGYTF.

This sequence joins TRBV6-1 and TRBJ2-3; 10 nucleotides align to TRBD1. The J segment lost 4 bases and the V segment lost 4 bases, leaving 8 bases of the junction unmatched. This CDR3 contains 16 residues. Germline values: CDR1 MNHNS, CDR2 SASEGT. DNA of the CDR3: TGTGCCAGCAGTGGTGCCGGGACAGGGGAGGCAGATACGCAGTATTTT. Protein: CASSGAGTGEADTQYF.

This rearrangement joins TRBV6-5 to TRBJ1-4; D not certain. CDR3 size: 13 residues. Germline lookup yields CDR1 MNHEY and CDR2 SVGAGI. The V and J ends lost 8 bases and 7 bases respectively, with 14 bases between them. The CDR3 region has the DNA TGTGCCAGCGGTCGGGGTTTCGGTGAAAAACTGTTTTTT. This encodes CASGRGFGEKLFF.

The chain recombines TRBV4-1 with TRBJ1-2; 9 nucleotides line up with TRBD1. CDR1 is MGHRA, CDR2 YSYEKL, per germline. The CDR3 contains 15 residues. Trimming at V came to 4 bases and at J to 2 bases, leaving 5 bases not matched to a gene. CDR3: CASSPKGQGNYGYTF. Written as DNA, the CDR3 is TGCGCCAGCAGCCCGAAAGGACAGGGGAACTATGGCTACACCTTC.

The chain links TRBV20-1 to TRBJ2-1; a weak D match, TRBD2 (6 bases). Trimming stripped 3 bases from V and 10 bases from J, with 13 bases between. The CDR3 contains 12 residues. Per germline, CDR1 DFQATT and CDR2 SNEGSKA (reference sequence). In DNA, the CDR3 is TGCAGTGCTAGTAGCGGCCCCAGAGAGCAGTTCTTC. Protein product: CSASSGPREQFF.

The chain combines TRBV16 with TRBJ1-2; a possible D gene is TRBD1 (5 bases). The CDR3 runs to 13 residues. The V end was cut by 2 bases, the J end by 8 bases, with 12 bases between. The germline gives CDR1 KGHSY, CDR2 FQNENV. The CDR3 DNA is TGTGCCAGCAGCCAAACAGGCCCTTACGGCTACACCTTC. Translating gives CASSQTGPYGYTF.

The CDR3 nucleotides are TGTGCCAGCAGCCCTAGGGGCAGGCAATCGAGGCAGTACGTC. Amino acids: CASSPRGRQSRQYV. This chain joins TRBV28 and TRBJ2-7, with a weak D call TRBD1 (5 bases). This CDR3 has 14 residues. Between the trimmed V and J ends, which lost 6 bases and 9 bases, there was a span of 21 bases. Germline assignment: CDR1 MDHEN and CDR2 SYDVKM.